What follows are 26 T cell receptor beta chains derived from one specimen sequenced in a study of T cell repertoires in aging, cancer and after chemotherapy. The template was genomic DNA from peripheral blood, not RNA. TRB rearrangements spanning V, D and J were amplified using mixed TRB-A/B primers. Via MiXCR, TCRdb re-called the multiplex PCR reads, giving one row per CDR3 protein. This sample has over a thousand distinct CDR3 sequences; approximately 20% occur once, and the top ten carry 30% to 35%. The sequencing input was blood. The source of these receptors is a human donor with a solid tumor.

This clonotype occurred a few times. V gene TRBV12-3 or TRBV12-4 combines with J gene TRBJ2-5; 9 bases map to TRBD1. This CDR3 has 14 amino acids. V trimming: 6 bases; J trimming: 4 bases; junction bases outside the gene matches: 6. The CDR3 nucleotides are TGTGCCAGCAGAGAGGGACAGGGCCCAGAGACCCAGTACTTC. Its protein is CASREGQGPETQYF.

In this sample, this clonotype turned up a few times. V gene TRBV7-9 combines with J gene TRBJ2-2; D is possibly TRBD1 (6 bases). Trimming took 3 bases from V and 6 from J, leaving 14 bases between them. The CDR3 covers 15 residues. From germline, CDR1 is SEHNR and CDR2 FQNEAQ (reference sequence). The CDR3 sequence is CASSLDSVGSGELFF. The DNA of the CDR3 is TGTGCCAGCAGCTTGGACAGCGTGGGGTCCGGGGAGCTGTTTTTT.

As regards this clonotype: Germline and junction disagree at one end, which may indicate a read error. The chain carries TRBV7-9 and TRBJ1-1, with TRBD1 as a possible D gene (6 bases). Germline values: CDR1 SEHNR, CDR2 FQNEAQ (reference sequence). The CDR3 is made up of 14 amino acids. CDR3 bases: TGTGCCAGCAGCTTAAACCAGGGGAACACTGAAGCTTCCTTT. It encodes CASSLNQGNTEASF.

This clonotype is labeled medium-sized. The chain joins TRBV19 to TRBJ2-6; D ambiguous. The CDR3 loop spans 17 amino acids. The germline gives CDR1 LNHDA, CDR2 SQIVND (reference sequence). Trimming left V 1 base short and J 0 bases short, with 10 bases between. In DNA, the CDR3 is TGTGCCAGTAGTATAGGTGGAACACCCTCTGGGGCCAACGTCCTGACTTTC. This sequence encodes CASSIGGTPSGANVLTF.

The sample holds a few counts of this clonotype. The chain links TRBV5-4 to TRBJ2-5, with D possibly TRBD1 on 5 matching bases. Germline loops: CDR1 SGHNT, CDR2 YYREEE (reference sequence). The CDR3 extends over 14 amino acids. Between the trimmed V and J ends, which lost 1 base and 5 bases, there was a span of 12 bases. This CDR3 reads CASSLTGTTETQYF. The CDR3 DNA reads as TGTGCCAGCAGCTTGACAGGCACCACGGAGACCCAGTACTTC.

This clonotype was seen only a few times. The chain recombines TRBV10-3 with TRBJ2-3, with D tentatively TRBD1 or TRBD2 (6 bases each). Per germline, CDR1 ENHRY and CDR2 SYGVKD. The CDR3 has 16 amino acids. The V end was cut by 4 bases, the J end by 0 bases, with 14 bases between. The CDR3: CAISAPGGSSTDTQYF. The CDR3 region has the DNA TGTGCCATCAGTGCCCCCGGGGGCAGCAGCACAGATACGCAGTATTTT.

The genes are TRBV5-6 and TRBJ2-1, with 9 bases that match TRBD1. CDR1 is SGHDT and CDR2 is YYEEEE in the germline V gene. The CDR3 spans 15 residues. V lost 2 bases and J lost 6; bases outside the gene matches: 6. The CDR3 protein is CASSFPGTGSNEQFF. Here the CDR3 DNA reads TGTGCCAGCAGCTTCCCCGGGACAGGGTCCAATGAGCAGTTCTTC.

In this sample, this clonotype is large. This chain uses TRBV11-3 with TRBJ2-7; no reliable D call. CDR1 and CDR2 (germline): SGHNT, YENEEA. V lost 5 bases and J lost 3, with 8 bases in between. This CDR3 is built from 12 residues. The CDR3 DNA follows: TGTGCCAGCAGCGCCAGCCACTACGAGCAGTACTTC. It is translated as CASSASHYEQYF.

The chain combines TRBV7-3 with TRBJ2-7; D is unclear. The CDR3 runs 15 residues. Trimming removed 2 bases at V and 0 bases at J, with 11 bases between. CDR1 SGHTA and CDR2 FQGTGA come from the germline V gene. CDR3: CASSLEAFSSYEQYF. The CDR3 DNA follows: TGTGCCAGCAGCTTAGAAGCGTTCAGCTCCTACGAGCAGTACTTC.

This clonotype is large in the sample. The chain carries TRBV29-1 and TRBJ2-2, with unresolved D. The CDR3 length is 10 residues. CDR1 and CDR2 (germline): SQVTM, ANQGSEA. V lost 5 bases, J lost 6 bases, and 4 bases lay in between. For the CDR3, the DNA is TGCAGCGTTTCCTCCGGGGAGCTGTTTTTT. Translation gives CSVSSGELFF.

This clonotype qualifies as medium-sized. The chain recombines TRBV12-3 or TRBV12-4 with TRBJ2-7; D not certain. V lost 6 bases and J lost 5, with 11 bases in between. This CDR3 has 12 residues. The CDR3 nucleotides read TGTGCCAGCAGGTACAGCTGGCACGAGCAGTACTTC. Its translation is CASRYSWHEQYF.

Sample share makes this clonotype medium-sized (0.01 to 0.1%). The chain uses TRBV24-1 and TRBJ2-7; a weak D match, TRBD1 (5 bases). The V gene's germline CDR1 is KGHDR and CDR2 SFDVKD. CDR3 length: 15 residues. Trimming stripped 2 bases from V and 0 bases from J, with 10 bases between. The chain's CDR3 is CATSDSAGYSYEQYF. For the CDR3, the DNA is TGTGCCACCAGTGATTCCGCAGGGTACTCCTACGAGCAGTACTTC.

The V gene is TRBV12-5, the J gene TRBJ1-6; no reliable D call. Germline V gives CDR1 LGHNT, CDR2 FRNRAP. This CDR3 has 18 amino acids. V gave up 0 bases and J gave up 0 bases, with 12 bases separating them. In DNA, the CDR3 is TGTGCTAGTGGTTTGGTACATCTAGCTCGCTCCTATAATTCACCCCTCCACTTT. As protein: CASGLVHLARSYNSPLHF.

This clonotype is labeled as large. This chain connects TRBV6-5 to TRBJ1-2; no clear D. This CDR3 has 13 amino acids. The germline V and J ends were trimmed by 0 bases and 5 bases, with 7 bases remaining between them. The germline CDR1 and CDR2 sequences are MNHEY and SVGAGI. The CDR3: CASSYSTEYGYTF. CDR3 in DNA: TGTGCCAGCAGTTACTCGACGGAGTATGGCTACACCTTC.

In its sample, this clonotype ranks as large. The chain recombines TRBV30 with TRBJ1-4; D may be TRBD1 (5 bases). The length of the CDR3 is 12 residues. V gave up 7 bases and J gave up 11 bases, with 17 bases separating them. Germline-derived CDR1 and CDR2 are GTSNPN and SVGIG (reference sequence). The CDR3 DNA reads as TGTGCCTCCGGGACTCAGGGTGGGAAACTGTTTTTT. Amino acid sequence: CASGTQGGKLFF.

The CDR3: CASSYQRGRGGGELFF. The CDR3 nucleotides are TGTGCCAGCAGCTACCAGCGGGGTCGGGGCGGCGGGGAGCTGTTTTTT. The V gene is TRBV13, the J gene TRBJ2-2, with 7 bases that match TRBD2. The CDR3 runs 16 residues. Germline V gene sequence: CDR1 PRHDT, CDR2 FYEKMQ (reference sequence). The trim removed 4 bases at V and 7 bases at J, leaving 12 bases unmatched.

This clonotype appeared a few times. The chain carries TRBV24-1 and TRBJ1-5; 7 positions agree with TRBD1. The CDR3 is 19 amino acids. V was clipped by 4 bases and J by 4 bases; unmatched bases: 18. In germline, CDR1 is KGHDR, CDR2 SFDVKD. For the CDR3, the DNA is TGTGCCACCAGTGACACACAGGGGAGGGGCCTTTCGGGAAATCAGCCCCAGCATTTT. Its translation is CATSDTQGRGLSGNQPQHF.

This clonotype is medium-sized (0.01 to 0.1%). This chain joins TRBV24-1 and TRBJ2-6, with D uncertain. V lost 5 bases to trimming and J lost 0 bases, with 13 bases between them. CDR3 size: 17 residues. Germline V lookup: CDR1 KGHDR, CDR2 SFDVKD. CDR3 DNA sequence: TGTGCCACCAGTGGGCCCAAGGGCCCCTCTGGGGCCAACGTCCTGACTTTC. Its protein is CATSGPKGPSGANVLTF.

By proportion, this clonotype is large (0.1 to 1%). The chain links TRBV7-2 to TRBJ1-5, with a tentative D call TRBD1 (5 bases). CDR3 length: 15 amino acids. Germline V gene sequence: CDR1 SGHTA, CDR2 FQGNSA. V was pared by 6 bases and J by 0 bases, with 12 bases between. The CDR3 loop is CASSRDYYSNQPQHF. CDR3 sequence (DNA): TGTGCCAGCAGTCGGGACTACTATAGCAATCAGCCCCAGCATTTT.

This clonotype was counted only a few times. The genes are TRBV20-1 and TRBJ2-1; a weak D match, TRBD1 (5 bases). Deletions cut 3 bases from V and 7 bases from J, with 16 bases between. Germline CDR1 DFQATT, CDR2 SNEGSKA (reference sequence). The CDR3 covers 14 residues. CDR3 sequence reads: CSASVPGTGNEQFF. For the CDR3, the DNA is TGCAGTGCTAGCGTTCCAGGAACAGGTAATGAGCAGTTCTTC.

Judged by abundance, this clonotype is large. The rearrangement uses TRBV6-5 and TRBJ2-7; D is possibly TRBD1 or TRBD2 (7 bases each). Germline values: CDR1 MNHEY, CDR2 SVGAGI. The CDR3 is 13 amino acids. With 7 bases removed from V and 8 bases from J, the gap between germline ends came to 18 bases. In DNA, the CDR3 is TGTGCCAGCACCCAGGGGGGGCCCGGGCAGCAGTACTTC. Its translation: CASTQGGPGQQYF.

This clonotype was seen a handful of times. The chain joins TRBV19 to TRBJ2-5; 7 bases are a match to TRBD2. The CDR3 consists of 17 residues. Looked up from germline, CDR1 is LNHDA and CDR2 is SQIVND (reference sequence). With V trimmed by 5 bases and J by 2 bases, 14 bases remained unmatched. In DNA form, the CDR3 reads TGTGCCAGTAGTCCCCGGGGGGAAGCGGGTCTACAAGAGACCCAGTACTTC. It translates to CASSPRGEAGLQETQYF.

To note about this clonotype: Just one base apart from a much larger clone, this may be a read error. This chain connects TRBV19 to TRBJ1-2, with D hard to call. This CDR3 has 13 amino acids. Germline CDR1 is LNHDA and CDR2 is SQIVND (reference sequence). CDR3 protein: CPSSIRVNYGYTF. In nucleotides, the CDR3 is TGTCCCAGTAGTATTCGTGTAAACTATGGCTACACCTTC.

In the case of this clonotype: A much larger clone lies a single base off, so this may be a read error. The chain uses TRBV24-1 and TRBJ1-5; the D is unclear. Per the germline V gene, CDR1 is KGHDR and CDR2 is SFDVKD. The CDR3 sequence is 14 residues long. In DNA, the CDR3 is TGTCCCACCAGTGATTTAAGTATCAATCAGCCCCAGCATTTT. Translating it yields CPTSDLSINQPQHF.

By sample share, this clonotype is medium-sized. V gene TRBV24-1 combines with J gene TRBJ2-2, with 11 bases aligning to TRBD2. Germline CDR1 is KGHDR and CDR2 is SFDVKD. The CDR3 length is 15 residues. V lost 5 bases to trimming and J lost 4 bases; unmatched junction nucleotides: 2. Here the CDR3 DNA reads TGTGCCACCAGTGGACTAGCGGGGTCCACCGGGGAGCTGTTTTTT. It is translated as CATSGLAGSTGELFF.

Sample share makes this clonotype large. The rearrangement links TRBV30 to TRBJ2-7; the match to TRBD1 covers 11 bases. CDR3 length equals 15 residues. The germline gives CDR1 GTSNPN, CDR2 SVGIG (reference sequence). The CDR3 loop reads CASRRGQGGSYEQYF. In nucleotides, the CDR3 is TGTGCGTCCAGGCGGGGACAGGGGGGATCCTACGAGCAGTACTTC.